The following is a TCR beta chain sequence with its context. The antigen it binds to is not known. Base qualities were left out, and no much larger clone turns up one base away. The sample belongs to a study of shared T cell receptors in the human thymus (dated by TCRdb to the early 2020s). Some background on the complete study: The study examined how self-reactive, shared T-cell receptor alpha chains are generated in the human thymus.

Receptors were amplified or captured by the immunoSEQ multiplex PCR assay. TCRdb re-hosts the immuneACCESS table, in-frame sequences only. Its copies lack some clones; in the studies checked, an unresolved V gene accounts for under half of them, and the cause for the rest is not known. Within this sample are hundreds of thousands of clones, with roughly 90% of them counted one time only. The top ten hold around 0.0099% of the sample. These sequences were also reported in another study, on human thymus T cells. Per the second study: The donors were immunologically healthy infants in Finland who had open corrective cardiac surgery for congenital heart defects. The thymus tissue came from surgical resects taken out during corrective cardiac surgery. V and J gene segment usage appeared biased in both thymic and peripheral blood repertoires. According to the related research, thymic TCR repertoires were highly overlapping among unrelated individuals. The study characterized TCR alpha and beta repertoires from eight infant thymus samples and a few related peripheral blood samples. The cohort included more than 5 male and a couple of female infants, with donor ages spanning 7 to 244 days. Thymocytes were released mechanically from tissue and stored at -70 °C as pellets of roughly 8.5-32 million cells. Genomic DNA was extracted from frozen cell pellets with a QIAsymphony instrument. The immunoSEQ multiplex PCR assay was used to amplify the TCRB and TCRAD loci from a standardized quantity of quality-controlled genomic DNA. The amplicons spanned the V(D)J region and were long enough to cover the CDR3 and allow V and J genes to be identified. The amplicons were sequenced on an Illumina platform via the commercial immunoSEQ service. Primer bias and sequencing errors were corrected as previously described, and TCRAD and TCRB definitions were based on the IMGT database. The repertoires were analysed using immunoSEQ Analyzer 3.0 and VDJTools for basic statistics, V/J segment usage, diversity estimates, rarefaction and pairwise overlap. Chao1, ChaoE, Efron-Thisted, Shannon and inverse Simpson indices were used to estimate diversity, which was also estimated on datasets down-sampled to the smallest sample. Repertoire overlap used strict matching of CDR3 nucleotide sequence, V gene and J gene, with Jaccard-based multidimensional scaling clustering. On average, thymus samples gave hundreds of thousands of unique TCRB clonotypes, whereas blood samples gave about 84,000.

This TCR derives from a boy in the first two years of life with a congenital heart defect. Donor details come from another sample of the same person, matched by shared clones. The sequenced sample was thymocytes.

The sequenced DNA: TGTGCCAGCAGCCCAAACGGAGGGACCAAAAACATTCAGTACTTC. Its product reads: CASSPNGGTKNIQYF. This chain joins TRBV6-5 to TRBJ2-4, with a tentative D gene TRBD2 over 6 matching bases. As encoded in the germline V gene, CDR1 is MNHEY while CDR2 is SVGAGI. Taken from cysteine to phenylalanine, the CDR3 has 15 residues. The entry retains the CDR3 DNA only, 45 bases that are in frame from base 1. The germline ends are 14 bases apart after V is trimmed by 6 bases and J by 2 bases.